The sequence of this TCR beta chain was determined in a study of blood T cell repertoires in COVID-19. Looking at the study overall: From T cells, B-cell-depleted T cells, or PBMCs came the material, which was cDNA or gDNA.

Sequencing was performed with immunoSEQ multiplex PCR; in TCRdb, only in-frame clones are kept and a portion is missing. Here the sample spans roughly 200,000 clones, approximately 90% being singletons. The CDR3 sequence is 13 residues long. V gave up 2 bases and J gave up 10 bases; unmatched junction bases: 8. Germline lookup yields CDR1 SGHDT and CDR2 YYEEEE. The sequence came from a woman in her thirties with active or convalescent COVID-19. The J gene is TRBJ1-1, the V gene TRBV5-6; 7 nucleotides match TRBD1. Sequenced sample: peripheral blood. The CDR3 region is CASSLTGAPRAFF. CDR3 sequence (DNA): TGTGCCAGCAGCTTAACAGGGGCCCCGCGAGCTTTCTTT.